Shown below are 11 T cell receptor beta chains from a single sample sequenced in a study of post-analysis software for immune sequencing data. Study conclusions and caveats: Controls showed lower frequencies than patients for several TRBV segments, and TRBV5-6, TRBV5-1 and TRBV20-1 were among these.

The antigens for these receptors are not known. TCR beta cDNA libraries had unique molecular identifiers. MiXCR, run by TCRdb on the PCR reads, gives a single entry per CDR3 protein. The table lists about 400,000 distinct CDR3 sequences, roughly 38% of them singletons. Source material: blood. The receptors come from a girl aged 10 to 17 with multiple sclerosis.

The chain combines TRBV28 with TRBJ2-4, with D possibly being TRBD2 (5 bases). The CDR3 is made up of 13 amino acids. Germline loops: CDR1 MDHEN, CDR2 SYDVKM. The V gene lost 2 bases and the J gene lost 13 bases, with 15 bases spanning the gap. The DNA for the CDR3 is TGTGCCAGCAGTTTAGGCAGACGGGGTGAGCAGTACTTC. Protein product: CASSLGRRGEQYF.

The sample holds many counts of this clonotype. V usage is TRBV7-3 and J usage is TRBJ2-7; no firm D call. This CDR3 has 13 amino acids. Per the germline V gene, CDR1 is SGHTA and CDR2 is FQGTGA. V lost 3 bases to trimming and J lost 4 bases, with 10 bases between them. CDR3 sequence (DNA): TGTGCCAGCAGCTTGGGTATGGGGTACGAGCAGTACTTC. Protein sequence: CASSLGMGYEQYF.

CDR3 nucleotide sequence: TGTGCCAGCAGTTCGAATTCCCCCTGGGAGGGACGGTACTTC. This encodes CASSSNSPWEGRYF. The chain carries TRBV6-5 and TRBJ2-5; 7 bases align to TRBD2. The CDR3 runs 14 residues. V was pared by 4 bases and J by 13 bases, with 15 bases of the junction left unmatched. CDR1 MNHEY and CDR2 SVGAGI come from the germline V gene.

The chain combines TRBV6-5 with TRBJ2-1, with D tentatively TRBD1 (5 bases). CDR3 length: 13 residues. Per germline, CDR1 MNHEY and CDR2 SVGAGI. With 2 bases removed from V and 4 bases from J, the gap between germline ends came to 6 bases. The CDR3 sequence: CASSYQGYNEQFF. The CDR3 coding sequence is TGTGCCAGCAGTTACCAGGGTTACAATGAGCAGTTCTTC.

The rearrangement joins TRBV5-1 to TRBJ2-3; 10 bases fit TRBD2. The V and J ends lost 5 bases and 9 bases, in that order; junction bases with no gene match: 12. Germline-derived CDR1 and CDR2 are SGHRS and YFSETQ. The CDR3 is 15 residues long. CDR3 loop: CASSPGTSDWKTQYF. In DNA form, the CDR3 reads TGCGCCAGCAGTCCTGGGACTAGCGACTGGAAGACGCAGTATTTT.

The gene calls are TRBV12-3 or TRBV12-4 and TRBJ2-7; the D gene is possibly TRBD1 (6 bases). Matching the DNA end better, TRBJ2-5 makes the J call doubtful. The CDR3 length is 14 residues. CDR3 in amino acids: CASSFRGWGETQYF. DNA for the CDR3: TGTGCCAGCAGTTTTAGGGGGTGGGGAGAGACCCAGTACTTC.

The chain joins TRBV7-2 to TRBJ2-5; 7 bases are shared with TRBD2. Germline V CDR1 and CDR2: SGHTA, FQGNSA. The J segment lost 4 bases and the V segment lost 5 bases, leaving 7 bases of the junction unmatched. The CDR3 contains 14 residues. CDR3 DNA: TGTGCCAGCAGCCCCAGCGGGGCGAGAGAGACCCAGTACTTC. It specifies CASSPSGARETQYF.

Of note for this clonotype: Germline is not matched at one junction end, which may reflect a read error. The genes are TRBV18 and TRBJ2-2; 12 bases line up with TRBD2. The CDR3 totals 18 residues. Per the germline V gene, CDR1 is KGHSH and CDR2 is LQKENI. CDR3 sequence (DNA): TGTGCCAGCGCACCCGGGACTAGCGGGCTTGCGAACACCGGGGAGCTGTTTTTT. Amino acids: CASAPGTSGLANTGELFF.

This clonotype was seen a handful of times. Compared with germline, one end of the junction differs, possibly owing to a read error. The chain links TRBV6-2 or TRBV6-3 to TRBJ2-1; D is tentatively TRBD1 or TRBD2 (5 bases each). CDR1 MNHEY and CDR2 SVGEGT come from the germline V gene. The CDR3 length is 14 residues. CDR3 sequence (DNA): TGTGCCGGCAGTGACGGGACGGGGATCAATGAGCAGTTCTTC. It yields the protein CAGSDGTGINEQFF.

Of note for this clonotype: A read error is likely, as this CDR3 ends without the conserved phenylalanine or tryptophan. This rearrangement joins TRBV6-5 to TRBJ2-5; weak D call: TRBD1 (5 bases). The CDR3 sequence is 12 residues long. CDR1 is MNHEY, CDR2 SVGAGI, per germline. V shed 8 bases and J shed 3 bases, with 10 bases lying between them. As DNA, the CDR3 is TGTGCCAGCGGCCCGGACAAAGAGACCCAGTACGTC. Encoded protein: CASGPDKETQYV.

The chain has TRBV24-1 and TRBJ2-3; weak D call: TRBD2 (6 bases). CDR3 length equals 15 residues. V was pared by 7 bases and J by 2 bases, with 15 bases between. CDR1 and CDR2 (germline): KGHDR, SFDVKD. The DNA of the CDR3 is TGTGCCACCAGCAACACCGGGACTCCCACAGATACGCAGTATTTT. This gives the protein CATSNTGTPTDTQYF.